The 5 T cell receptor beta chains in this list originate from one sample, sequenced in a study of patients and donors after allogeneic stem cell transplantation. TCRdb fed the RT-PCR reads into MiXCR, producing one record per CDR3 protein. The table lists under 30,000 distinct CDR3 sequences, about 45% of them singletons. Sequenced: blood, either unsorted or a sorted T cell fraction (not recorded which). The receptors shown here come from a human donor who was either an allogeneic HSCT recipient or a stem cell or donor lymphocyte infusion donor (not recorded which). It is not recorded whose cells these are; they may come from a transplant donor.

This rearrangement joins TRBV15 to TRBJ1-1, with D possibly TRBD1 on 5 matching bases. The CDR3 sequence is 16 residues long. V lost 4 bases and J 4 bases, leaving 19 bases between the germline ends. Per germline, CDR1 LNHNV and CDR2 YYDKDF (reference sequence). CDR3 protein: CATSILRLGAGTEAFF. The CDR3 DNA reads as TGTGCCACCAGCATCCTCAGGCTAGGGGCGGGCACTGAAGCTTTCTTT.

This clonotype was seen only a few times. The J gene is TRBJ1-2, the V gene TRBV12-3 or TRBV12-4, with a tentative D call TRBD1 (5 bases). This CDR3 comprises 17 residues. With 7 bases removed from V and 3 bases from J, the gap between germline ends came to 24 bases. The CDR3 spells CASNFYNLSGLHYGYTF. CDR3 bases: TGTGCCAGCAATTTCTACAATCTTTCAGGGCTGCACTATGGCTACACCTTC.

The chain recombines TRBV7-3 with TRBJ2-1; a weak D match, TRBD2 (5 bases). Germline lookup yields CDR1 SGHTA and CDR2 FQGTGA. V lost 4 bases and J lost 4, with 8 bases in between. The CDR3 is 13 residues long. The CDR3 protein is CASSSDSYNEQFF. The CDR3 coding sequence is TGTGCCAGCAGCTCGGACTCATACAATGAGCAGTTCTTC.

The V gene is TRBV27, the J gene TRBJ2-7; the D gene is possibly TRBD2 (6 bases). V lost 10 bases, J lost 2 bases, and 15 bases lay in between. The CDR3 consists of 13 residues. Germline-derived CDR1 and CDR2 are MNHEY and SMNVEV (reference sequence). CDR3 coding DNA: TGTGCCACGGTAGGAGGGATTCCCTACGAGCAGTACTTC. Protein: CATVGGIPYEQYF.

This clonotype has a handful of counts. This chain connects TRBV3-1 to TRBJ1-1; TRBD1 matches at 7 bases. The V and J ends lost 1 base and 1 base, in that order; junction bases with no gene match: 3. The CDR3 length is 15 residues. Germline CDR1 and CDR2: LGHDT and YNNKEL (reference sequence). CDR3 DNA: TGTGCCAGCAGCCAAGGTCGACAGGGGAACACTGAAGCTTTCTTT. It specifies CASSQGRQGNTEAFF.